This TCR beta chain was sequenced in a study of blood T cell repertoires in COVID-19. Overall study context: Whether acute or convalescent, the COVID-19 samples came from the United States, Italy and Spain. Sources were T cells, B-cell-depleted T cells, or PBMCs; the material itself was cDNA or gDNA.

Trimming pared 5 bases from V and 3 bases from J, leaving 14 bases between. The CDR3 has 14 amino acids. In germline, CDR1 is SGHTA, CDR2 FQGTGA. In the study's own analysis: Amplification of reference gene primers was used by the study to estimate nucleated cell counts. Here immunoSEQ multiplex PCR was the method, and the copy in TCRdb shows in-frame clones only, minus some. V and J calls and clone size are as listed in that table; D and trimming were resolved from the DNA. The repertoire includes about 330,000 clones, approximately 85% of them detected once, and approximately 7.6% sits in the top ten.

The receptor's source is a human donor in a cohort sampled during active COVID-19. The chain joins TRBV7-3 to TRBJ2-7; perhaps TRBD1 as D (6 bases). Sequencing input: peripheral blood. For the CDR3, the DNA is TGTGCCAGCAGCCCGGGACACCAGATCTACGAGCAGTACTTC. Encoded protein: CASSPGHQIYEQYF.